This T cell receptor beta chain emerged from a study of beta chain features in type 1 diabetes. This clone came up a few times. Its antigen is as yet unknown. Overall study findings and caveats: Sampled from patients, naive, central memory and Treg TCRB repertoires appeared more similar than those sampled from healthy donors.

Looked up from germline, CDR1 is SGDLS and CDR2 is YYNGEE. The V and J ends lost 6 bases and 0 bases respectively, with 10 bases between them. This CDR3 contains 13 residues. Every bit of the isolated RNA underwent reverse transcription, so sequencing read expressed TCRB transcripts. Clones were read by immunoSEQ multiplex PCR, and TCRdb kept only the in-frame ones, dropping some. The repertoire consists of about 410,000 clones, with about 15% occurring once and the leading ten covering roughly 0.035%. Purity (above 95%) was reached by all sorted populations. The receptor's source is a man under 40 in good health. V and J are TRBV9 and TRBJ2-7; D may be TRBD1 or TRBD2 (6 bases each). The sequenced sample consisted of naive CD4+ T cells from blood. CDR3 loop: CASNRGPSYEQYF. CDR3 sequence (DNA): TGTGCCAGCAACCGGGGGCCCTCCTACGAGCAGTACTTC.